This T cell receptor (beta chain) was recorded in a study of shared clonotypes between healthy human individuals. Study-wide results and caveats: The sampled material consisted only of blood, and tissue repertoires are likely to differ. In having few donors, the study represented limited genetic and exposure-history diversity.

Loaded into unsorted PBMC replicate PCRs was roughly 320 ng DNA, roughly 30,000 T cell genomes. This table comes from immunoSEQ multiplex PCR, and its TCRdb copy is limited to in-frame clones, with some not included. This table holds 97,000 or so clones, roughly 50% found once. CDR1 is SGHRS, CDR2 YFSETQ, per germline. The CDR3 runs to 15 residues. Deletions cut 4 bases from V and 4 bases from J, with 15 bases between. This clone was seen ten or more times. Its antigen remains unknown. With unsorted samples, genomic DNA was obtained from some 100 million PBMCs. The sequence was obtained from a woman aged 40-49 years in good health. Some clones in this sample may be carry-over from other donors' samples. The chain combines TRBV5-1 with TRBJ1-3, with D uncertain. Sequencing was done on a sample of PBMCs. CDR3 DNA: TGCGCCAGCAGCCTCGATGTTGGGTCGGGAAACACCATATATTTT. This gives the protein CASSLDVGSGNTIYF.